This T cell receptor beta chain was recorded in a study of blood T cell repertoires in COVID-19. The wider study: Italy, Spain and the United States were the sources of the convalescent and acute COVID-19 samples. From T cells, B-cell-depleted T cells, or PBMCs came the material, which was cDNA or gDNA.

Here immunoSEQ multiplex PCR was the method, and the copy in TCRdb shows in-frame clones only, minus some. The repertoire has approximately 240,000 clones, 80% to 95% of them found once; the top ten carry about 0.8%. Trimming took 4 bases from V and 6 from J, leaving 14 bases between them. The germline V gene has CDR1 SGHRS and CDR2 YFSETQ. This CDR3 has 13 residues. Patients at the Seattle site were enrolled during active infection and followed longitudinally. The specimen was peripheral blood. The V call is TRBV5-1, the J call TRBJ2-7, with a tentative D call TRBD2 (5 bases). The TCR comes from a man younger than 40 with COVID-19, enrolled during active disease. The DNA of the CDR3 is TGCGCCAGCAGCCCTGACGGCGGGCCCGAGCAGTACTTC. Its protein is CASSPDGGPEQYF. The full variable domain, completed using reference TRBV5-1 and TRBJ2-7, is KAGVTQTPRYLIKTRGQQVTLSCSPISGHRSVSWYQQTPGQGLQFLFEYFSETQRNKGNFPGRFSGRQFSNSRSEMNVSTLELGDSALYLCASSPDGGPEQYFGPGTRLTVT.